The rows below give T cell receptor beta chains drawn from one sample of a study of blood T cell repertoires in COVID-19. Clones were read by immunoSEQ multiplex PCR, and TCRdb kept only the in-frame ones, dropping some. The table shows approximately 180,000 clones, with 60% to 80% occurring only once. The material sequenced was PBMCs or T cells enriched from blood (not recorded which). These receptors all come from a woman aged 45-59 years who had recovered from COVID-19. The CDR3 runs from the conserved cysteine through the conserved F or W. D genes are given only for firm matches. Size is omitted from some rows. Given values are once, few, many or a class for expanded clones.

cdr3_aa,cdr3_nt,j_call,v_call,clone_size,d_call
CASSLAVYTDTQYF,TGTGCCAGCAGCTTGGCTGTCTACACAGATACGCAGTATTTT,TRBJ2-3,TRBV5-4,NA,NA
CASSGRDEKLFF,TGTGCCAGCTCGGGAAGAGACGAAAAACTGTTTTTT,TRBJ1-4,TRBV3-1/TRBV3-2,NA,NA
CASSPGTKSEAFF,TGTGCCAGCAGTCCCGGGACAAAGTCTGAAGCTTTCTTT,TRBJ1-1,TRBV12-3/TRBV12-4,NA,NA
CASSVTGGAGTGELFF,TGTGCCAGCAGCGTTACAGGGGGCGCAGGGACCGGGGAGCTGTTTTTT,TRBJ2-2,TRBV9,NA,TRBD1
CASSPPGLAGGNEQFF,TGTGCCAGCAGTCCTCCGGGACTAGCGGGAGGAAATGAGCAGTTCTTC,TRBJ2-1,TRBV27,NA,TRBD2
CASSGRFNTGELFF,TGTGCCAGCAGTGGCAGATTTAACACCGGGGAGCTGTTTTTT,TRBJ2-2,TRBV2,NA,NA
CASSFVNYEQYF,TGTGCCAGCAGCTTCGTAAACTACGAGCAGTACTTC,TRBJ2-7,TRBV7-9,NA,NA
CASSGLEHEQYF,TGTGCCAGCAGCGGACTAGAGCACGAGCAGTACTTC,TRBJ2-7,TRBV6-2/TRBV6-3,NA,TRBD2
CASSQDALAGPPVYEQYF,TGTGCCAGCAGCCAAGATGCCCTAGCGGGGCCTCCGGTCTACGAGCAGTACTTC,TRBJ2-7,TRBV4-2,few,TRBD2
CASSGAVGDRTSGNTIYF,TGTGCCAGCAGTGGGGCGGTTGGTGACAGGACTTCTGGAAACACCATATATTTT,TRBJ1-3,TRBV28,NA,NA
CASSLSASGRDTDTQYF,TGTGCCAGCAGTTTATCGGCTAGCGGGAGAGACACAGATACGCAGTATTTT,TRBJ2-3,TRBV28,NA,TRBD2
CSASWATKNIQYF,TGCAGTGCTAGTTGGGCTACAAAGAACATTCAGTACTTC,TRBJ2-4,TRBV20-1,once,NA
CSGVWNEKLFF,TGCAGCGGAGTTTGGAATGAAAAACTGTTTTTT,TRBJ1-4,TRBV29-1,NA,NA
CASSSRAYEQYF,TGTGCCAGCAGCTCCAGGGCATACGAGCAGTACTTC,TRBJ2-7,TRBV7-2,few,NA
CASSSQTGGLGYTF,TGTGCCAGCAGCTCCCAGACAGGGGGCCTTGGCTACACCTTC,TRBJ1-2,TRBV5-8,NA,TRBD1
CASSPSSSHRFRPDEQFF,TGTGCCAGCAGCCCCTCAAGCTCCCATCGTTTTCGTCCCGATGAGCAGTTCTTC,TRBJ2-1,TRBV7-8,few,NA
CASSLTGLGYTF,TGTGCCAGCAGTCTGACAGGGTTAGGCTACACCTTC,TRBJ1-2,TRBV6-5,NA,TRBD1
CASSFGQGAVQYF,TGTGCCAGCAGTTTTGGACAGGGGGCCGTTCAGTACTTC,TRBJ2-7,TRBV28,NA,TRBD1
CASSRQSLTTYLHF,TGTGCCAGCAGCCGTCAATCCCTTACTACGTACCTCCACTTT,TRBJ1-6,TRBV3-1/TRBV3-2,NA,NA
CASQRVGQGRTGELFF,TGCGCCAGCCAACGGGTGGGACAGGGTCGTACCGGGGAGCTGTTTTTT,TRBJ2-2,TRBV5-1,NA,TRBD1
CASSLIHSRDPQKEGDEKLFF,TGTGCCAGCAGCTTAATCCATTCGCGGGACCCGCAAAAGGAAGGGGATGAAAAACTGTTTTTT,TRBJ1-4,TRBV7-6,NA,NA
CASSLSGKGYVNEQFF,TGTGCCAGCAGCTTGTCGGGCAAGGGGTATGTCAATGAGCAGTTCTTC,TRBJ2-1,TRBV5-4,few,NA
CASSRGYYNEQFF,TGTGCCAGTAGCAGGGGATATTACAATGAGCAGTTCTTC,TRBJ2-1,TRBV19,NA,NA
CASSLGAGTTRYEQYF,TGTGCCAGCAGCTTGGGCGCCGGGACTACGCGCTACGAGCAGTACTTC,TRBJ2-7,TRBV7-8,NA,TRBD2
CASSRTDLYNQPQHF,TGTGCCAGCTCCCGGACAGACCTATACAATCAGCCCCAGCATTTT,TRBJ1-5,TRBV18,once,NA
CASSSRANYGYTF,TGTGCCAGCAGCTCTCGGGCTAACTATGGCTACACCTTC,TRBJ1-2,TRBV7-9,NA,NA
CASSIDPQYLNTEAFF,TGTGCCAGTAGTATAGACCCACAGTACTTGAACACTGAAGCTTTCTTT,TRBJ1-1,TRBV19,NA,NA
CASSLARDRVTYEQYF,TGCGCCAGCAGCTTGGCTCGGGACAGGGTAACCTACGAGCAGTACTTC,TRBJ2-7,TRBV5-1,NA,TRBD1
CASSATGERTEAFF,TGTGCCAGCAGCGCGACAGGGGAGCGGACTGAAGCTTTCTTT,TRBJ1-1,TRBV9,NA,TRBD1
CASSPPGGVPIYGYTF,TGTGCCAGCTCACCACCAGGGGGCGTACCCATCTATGGCTACACCTTC,TRBJ1-2,TRBV18,NA,TRBD1
CASSLPGGGNYGYTF,TGTGCCAGCAGCCTACCGGGGGGCGGAAACTATGGCTACACCTTC,TRBJ1-2,TRBV28,NA,NA
CASSPQRVSGNTIYF,TGTGCCAGCTCACCGCAACGGGTCTCTGGAAACACCATATATTTT,TRBJ1-3,TRBV18,NA,NA
CASSPGGPGSKQDTQYF,TGTGCCAGTAGTCCAGGGGGGCCGGGATCGAAACAAGATACGCAGTATTTT,TRBJ2-3,TRBV19,NA,NA
CASSPARTGGRNYGYTF,TGTGCCAGTAGCCCGGCCCGGACAGGGGGCAGGAACTATGGCTACACCTTC,TRBJ1-2,TRBV19,few,TRBD1
CASSPGLGGYNEQFF,TGTGCCAGCAGCCCGGGATTGGGGGGGTACAATGAGCAGTTCTTC,TRBJ2-1,TRBV5-5,NA,TRBD2
CASSSTGYGYTF,TGTGCCAGCAGCTCGACGGGCTATGGCTACACCTTC,TRBJ1-2,TRBV5-4,NA,NA
CASSSTSGSGGTQYF,TGTGCCAGCAGCTCGACTAGCGGGAGCGGCGGGACGCAGTATTTT,TRBJ2-3,TRBV11-2,few,TRBD2
CASSYSGSHSYEQYF,TGTGCCAGTAGTTATAGCGGAAGCCACTCCTACGAGCAGTACTTC,TRBJ2-7,TRBV19,once,NA
CASSQGTGGHYGYTF,TGTGCCAGCAGCCAGGGGACAGGAGGTCACTATGGCTACACCTTC,TRBJ1-2,TRBV28,few,TRBD1
CASSRGQGGAQPQHF,TGTGCCAGCAGCCGGGGACAGGGGGGAGCTCAGCCCCAGCATTTT,TRBJ1-5,TRBV2,NA,TRBD1
CATSPGQTTYEQYF,TGTGCCACCAGCCCTGGACAGACTACCTACGAGCAGTACTTC,TRBJ2-7,TRBV15,NA,NA
CASSRYQGNEQYF,TGTGCCAGCAGCCGGTATCAGGGAAACGAGCAGTACTTC,TRBJ2-7,TRBV3-1/TRBV3-2,NA,NA
CASRRTDYGYTF,TGTGCCAGCAGAAGGACTGACTATGGCTACACCTTC,TRBJ1-2,TRBV6-5,NA,NA
CASSLSTANTEAFF,TGTGCCAGCAGCTTGTCGACAGCGAACACTGAAGCTTTCTTT,TRBJ1-1,TRBV5-4,NA,NA
CASSQSTMGRTDTQYF,TGCGCCAGCAGCCAATCTACAATGGGCCGCACAGATACGCAGTATTTT,TRBJ2-3,TRBV4-3,NA,NA
CASSVGQGLETQYF,TGTGCCAGCAGCGTAGGACAGGGTTTGGAGACCCAGTACTTC,TRBJ2-5,TRBV9,NA,TRBD1
CASSQGLQATQPQHF,TGCGCCAGCAGCCAAGGCCTGCAGGCGACTCAGCCCCAGCATTTT,TRBJ1-5,TRBV4-1,NA,NA
CASSTGQGAPNTEAFF,TGCGCCAGCAGCACCGGACAGGGGGCGCCGAACACTGAAGCTTTCTTT,TRBJ1-1,TRBV5-1,few,TRBD1
CASSWTSGSLENEQFF,TGTGCCAGCAGCTGGACTAGCGGGAGTTTGGAAAATGAGCAGTTCTTC,TRBJ2-1,TRBV7-3,once,TRBD2
CASSQDPPGLAGNTQYF,TGTGCCAGCAGCCAAGATCCCCCTGGGCTAGCGGGAAATACGCAGTATTTT,TRBJ2-3,TRBV4-2,few,TRBD2